These T cell receptor beta chains were read from a single sample in a study of T cells in Graves' hyperthyroidism and ophthalmopathy. TCRdb itself ran the multiplex PCR reads through MiXCR, one entry per CDR3 protein. The sample lists around 760,000 distinct CDR3 sequences, under 45% occurring once. Sequenced input: blood. The receptors were sampled from a woman in her thirties or forties with Graves' hyperthyroidism. The CDR3 runs from the conserved cysteine through the conserved F or W. Fields, in order: CDR3 protein, CDR3 DNA, J gene, V gene, clone size, D gene. A D gene is named only where the DNA matches it firmly. Some rows mark clone size as missing; the rest say once, few, many or name a class of expanded clone.

CASRPTVDRAGYTF TGTGCCAGCAGGCCCACCGTGGACAGGGCTGGCTACACCTTC TRBJ1-2 TRBV6-6 few TRBD1
CASSVDSQGYTEAFF TGTGCCAGCAGCGTAGACTCCCAGGGTTACACTGAAGCTTTCTTT TRBJ1-1 TRBV9 few .
CATSSTRGGDYGYTF TGTGCCACCAGCAGCACAAGAGGGGGAGACTATGGCTACACCTTC TRBJ1-2 TRBV15 few .
CASSGEQGVVYEKLFF TGTGCCAGCAGCGGGGAACAGGGGGTCGTGTATGAAAAACTGTTTTTT TRBJ1-4 TRBV7-2 few TRBD1
CASSFPSVNTEAFF TGTGCCAGCAGCTTCCCGTCCGTTAACACTGAAGCTTTCTTT TRBJ1-1 TRBV5-1 many .
CASSYSGTGLETQYF TGTGCCAGCAGTTACTCGGGGACAGGGTTGGAGACCCAGTACTTC TRBJ2-5 TRBV10-3 . TRBD1
CSAAAQGAEQYF TGCAGTGCGGCAGCCCAGGGAGCCGAGCAGTACTTC TRBJ2-7 TRBV20-1 few .
CASKWVSGPNTEAFF TGTGCCAGCAAGTGGGTGTCGGGACCGAACACTGAAGCTTTCTTT TRBJ1-1 TRBV6-5 few .
CASSSEADRGYTEAFF TGTGCCAGCAGCTCCGAAGCGGACAGGGGGTACACTGAAGCTTTCTTT TRBJ1-1 TRBV5-4 few TRBD1
CSVGAGGYNQPQHF TGCAGCGTTGGGGCCGGGGGCTACAATCAGCCCCAGCATTTT TRBJ1-5 TRBV29-1 many .
CASSGGVGYEQYF TGTGCCAGCTCGGGGGGAGTCGGCTACGAGCAGTACTTC TRBJ2-7 TRBV25-1 . TRBD2
CASSLAAGGGLEQYF TGTGCCAGCAGCTTGGCCGCAGGGGGGGGTCTCGAGCAGTACTTC TRBJ2-7 TRBV5-4 . .
CASSPWDTGRAFF TGTGCCAGCAGTCCCTGGGACACCGGGAGAGCTTTCTTT TRBJ1-1 TRBV27 many .
CASSFYGGPGYNEQFF TGTGCCAGCTCCTTCTATGGGGGGCCAGGTTACAATGAGCAGTTCTTC TRBJ2-1 TRBV7-8 . .
CASSQGQGFTYRAGANVLTF TGCGCCAGCAGCCAAGGACAGGGCTTCACCTACCGGGCTGGGGCCAACGTCCTGACTTTC TRBJ2-6 TRBV4-3 few TRBD1
CSARVQLEQYF TGCAGTGCTAGGGTTCAGCTCGAGCAGTACTTC TRBJ2-7 TRBV20-1 many .
CASSSHSFWTGNEATNEKLFF TGTGCCAGCAGCTCCCACTCCTTTTGGACAGGGAATGAGGCAACTAATGAAAAACTGTTTTTT TRBJ1-4 TRBV7-3 . TRBD1
CASSPTELYGYTF TGTGCCAGCAGCCCAACAGAGCTCTATGGCTACACCTTC TRBJ1-2 TRBV6-5 many .
CASSLDRGGRGYTF TGTGCCAGCAGCTTAGACAGGGGAGGAAGAGGCTACACCTTC TRBJ1-2 TRBV7-3 . TRBD1
CASSGPGRYTGELFF TGTGCCAGCAGCGGCCCGGGACGGTACACCGGGGAGCTGTTTTTT TRBJ2-2 TRBV7-6 many .
CASSVGGAGTQYF TGTGCCAGCAGTGTAGGGGGCGCGGGGACCCAGTACTTC TRBJ2-5 TRBV12-3/TRBV12-4 . TRBD1
CASRTGAGNQPQHF TGTGCCAGCAGGACAGGGGCTGGGAATCAGCCCCAGCATTTT TRBJ1-5 TRBV2 few TRBD1
CASSIRQGANYGYTF TGTGCCAGCAGCATACGACAGGGGGCAAACTATGGCTACACCTTC TRBJ1-2 TRBV7-2 many TRBD1
CASSQGPGVNYEQYF TGTGCCAGCAGCCAAGGTCCGGGAGTAAACTACGAGCAGTACTTC TRBJ2-7 TRBV7-9 . .
CASSRVDRGDGYTF TGTGCCAGCAGCCGTGTGGACAGGGGTGATGGCTACACCTTC TRBJ1-2 TRBV7-9 many TRBD1
CASSLRGLYEQYF TGTGCCAGCAGCCTAAGAGGGCTTTACGAGCAGTACTTC TRBJ2-7 TRBV14 many .
CAISESSQGTDTQYF TGTGCCATCAGTGAGTCGTCGCAGGGGACAGATACGCAGTATTTT TRBJ2-3 TRBV10-3 few .
CASSSRTNNEQFF TGTGCCAGTAGTTCTCGGACCAACAATGAGCAGTTCTTC TRBJ2-1 TRBV19 . .
CASSEWEMGAGEQFF TGTGCCAGCAGTGAATGGGAAATGGGCGCGGGTGAGCAGTTCTTC TRBJ2-1 TRBV2 . .
CAILGTSGANVLTF TGTGCCATCCTGGGTACCTCTGGGGCCAACGTCCTGACTTTC TRBJ2-6 TRBV10-3 . .
CASSQTGSDQPQHF TGTGCCAGCAGCCAGACAGGGAGCGATCAGCCCCAGCATTTT TRBJ1-5 TRBV7-2 . TRBD1
CASSKQGLPYNEQFF TGTGCCAGCAGTAAACAGGGGCTTCCCTACAATGAGCAGTTCTTC TRBJ2-1 TRBV2 . TRBD1
CSVERGSGSGVGELFF TGCAGCGTTGAAAGGGGGAGCGGGAGTGGGGTCGGGGAGCTGTTTTTT TRBJ2-2 TRBV29-1 many TRBD2
CASSGDSRVGELFF TGTGCCAGCAGCGGGGACTCCCGGGTCGGGGAGCTGTTTTTT TRBJ2-2 TRBV2 . .
CASSSRTAGELFF TGTGCCAGCAGCTCTCGGACAGCCGGGGAGCTGTTTTTT TRBJ2-2 TRBV9 . .
CASSFSSRDNYGYTF TGTGCCAGCAGCTTCTCCTCCAGGGATAACTATGGCTACACCTTC TRBJ1-2 TRBV9 many .
CASSQDGGGYYGYTF TGCGCCAGCAGCCAAGACGGGGGCGGGTACTATGGCTACACCTTC TRBJ1-2 TRBV4-3 few .
CASIERGYSNQPQHF TGTGCCAGCATCGAGCGGGGTTATAGCAATCAGCCCCAGCATTTT TRBJ1-5 TRBV6-5 few .
CASTTTGGINYGYTF TGTGCCAGCACTACCACGGGGGGAATAAACTATGGCTACACCTTC TRBJ1-2 TRBV12-3/TRBV12-4 many .
CASSSREGHTYEQYF TGTGCCAGCAGCTCTCGGGAGGGACATACCTACGAGCAGTACTTC TRBJ2-7 TRBV7-8 many TRBD2
CASSFGKTLSNQPQHF TGTGCCAGTAGTTTCGGAAAGACCCTTAGCAATCAGCCCCAGCATTTT TRBJ1-5 TRBV19 . .
CASSHTSTDFYEQYF TGTGCCAGCAGCCACACTTCCACCGACTTCTACGAGCAGTACTTC TRBJ2-7 TRBV9 . .
CASSLGRTGNTEAFF TGTGCCAGCAGCTTAGGTCGGACAGGGAACACTGAAGCTTTCTTT TRBJ1-1 TRBV7-9 . TRBD1
CSATGTGGDTGELFF TGCAGCGCGACCGGGACAGGGGGCGACACCGGGGAGCTGTTTTTT TRBJ2-2 TRBV29-1 . TRBD1
CASSGDRGLPDQETQYF TGTGCCAGCAGTGGGGACAGGGGGCTTCCCGACCAAGAGACCCAGTACTTC TRBJ2-5 TRBV25-1 . TRBD1
CASTRTGVGSSYEQYF TGTGCCAGCACCCGGACAGGAGTCGGGAGCTCCTACGAGCAGTACTTC TRBJ2-7 TRBV2 . .
CASSPATGGQPQHF TGTGCCAGCAGTCCCGCGACAGGGGGCCAGCCCCAGCATTTT TRBJ1-5 TRBV7-2 many TRBD1
CAILGPGSGANVLTF TGTGCCATCCTGGGGCCAGGGTCTGGGGCCAACGTCCTGACTTTC TRBJ2-6 TRBV10-3 . .
CSFPTSGQETQYF TGCAGCTTCCCAACTAGCGGGCAAGAGACCCAGTACTTC TRBJ2-5 TRBV29-1 . TRBD2
CAISEPQGEETQYF TGTGCCATCAGTGAACCGCAGGGGGAAGAGACCCAGTACTTC TRBJ2-5 TRBV10-3 . TRBD1
CASSPAGDVSGNTIYF TGTGCCAGCAGCCCCGCGGGGGACGTCTCTGGAAACACCATATATTTT TRBJ1-3 TRBV7-6 few .
CATELSVSYEQYF TGTGCCACCGAACTCTCCGTCTCCTACGAGCAGTACTTC TRBJ2-7 TRBV2 . .
CASSLGLAGGDEQFF TGTGCCAGCAGCCTGGGACTAGCGGGAGGCGATGAGCAGTTCTTC TRBJ2-1 TRBV7-9 . TRBD2
CASDPHPRSNEKLFF TGTGCCAGCGATCCCCACCCTAGAAGTAATGAAAAACTGTTTTTT TRBJ1-4 TRBV9 few .
CASSFTPGQGARETQYF TGTGCCAGCAGCTTCACACCGGGACAGGGGGCGCGGGAGACCCAGTACTTC TRBJ2-5 TRBV7-8 few TRBD1
CASSSPGVSAGELFF TGTGCCAGCAGCTCCCCAGGGGTTTCGGCCGGGGAGCTGTTTTTT TRBJ2-2 TRBV7-2 many .
CASSYYGPTGYEQYF TGTGCCAGCAGTTACTACGGGCCCACGGGGTACGAGCAGTACTTC TRBJ2-7 TRBV6-6 . .
CSAVQLAWYTNTGELFF TGCAGTGCCGTCCAACTGGCTTGGTACACGAACACCGGGGAGCTGTTTTTT TRBJ2-2 TRBV20-1 few .
CASSQGAVGGQETQYF TGCGCCAGCAGCCAGGGGGCCGTGGGAGGACAAGAGACCCAGTACTTC TRBJ2-5 TRBV4-3 many .
CASSPVPGEAGELFF TGTGCCAGCAGCCCGGTCCCGGGAGAGGCCGGGGAGCTGTTTTTT TRBJ2-2 TRBV13 . .